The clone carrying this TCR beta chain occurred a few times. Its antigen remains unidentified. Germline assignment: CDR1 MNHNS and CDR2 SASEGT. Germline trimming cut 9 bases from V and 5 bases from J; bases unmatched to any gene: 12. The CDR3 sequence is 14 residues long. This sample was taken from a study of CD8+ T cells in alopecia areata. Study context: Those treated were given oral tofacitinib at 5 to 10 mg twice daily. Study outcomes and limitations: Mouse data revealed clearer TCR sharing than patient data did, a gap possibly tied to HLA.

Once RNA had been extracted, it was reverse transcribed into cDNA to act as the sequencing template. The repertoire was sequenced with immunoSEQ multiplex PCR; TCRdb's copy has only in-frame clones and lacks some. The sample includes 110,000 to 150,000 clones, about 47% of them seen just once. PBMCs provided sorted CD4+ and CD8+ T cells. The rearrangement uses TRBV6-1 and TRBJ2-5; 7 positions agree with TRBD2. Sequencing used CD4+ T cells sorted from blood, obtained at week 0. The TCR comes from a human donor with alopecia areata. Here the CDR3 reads CASLLAASTETQYF. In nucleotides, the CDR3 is TGTGCCAGTCTTCTAGCGGCATCGACGGAGACCCAGTACTTC.